The source of this TCR beta chain is a study of Graves' ophthalmopathy and Graves' hyperthyroidism. Broader study findings: Clonotypes were expanded in thyroid at above 0.001 frequency, and most also appeared in blood.

As the template, RNA transcripts were used to amplify TCR beta CDR3 regions. HTBI primers served in a first-round RT-PCR, which a second-round multiplex PCR followed. MiXCR, applied by TCRdb to the multiplex PCR reads, yields one record per CDR3 protein. The sample lists over 650,000 distinct CDR3 sequences, about 38% occurring once. Physicians reached a diagnosis by relying on clinical symptoms, serum thyroxine, TRAb, thyroid ultrasound and orbital computed tomography. This CDR3 spans 15 amino acids. Germline V gene sequence: CDR1 SGHTA, CDR2 FQGTGA. Trimming took 5 bases from V and 2 from J, leaving 16 bases between them. Details on this clonotype: What it binds is not known.

This chain links TRBV7-3 with TRBJ2-7; D unclear. This receptor was obtained from an adult man with Graves' ophthalmopathy. The sequenced sample was peripheral blood. The CDR3 loop is CASSRSPGPTYEQYF. The DNA of the CDR3 is TGTGCCAGCAGCCGCAGCCCGGGCCCAACCTACGAGCAGTACTTC.